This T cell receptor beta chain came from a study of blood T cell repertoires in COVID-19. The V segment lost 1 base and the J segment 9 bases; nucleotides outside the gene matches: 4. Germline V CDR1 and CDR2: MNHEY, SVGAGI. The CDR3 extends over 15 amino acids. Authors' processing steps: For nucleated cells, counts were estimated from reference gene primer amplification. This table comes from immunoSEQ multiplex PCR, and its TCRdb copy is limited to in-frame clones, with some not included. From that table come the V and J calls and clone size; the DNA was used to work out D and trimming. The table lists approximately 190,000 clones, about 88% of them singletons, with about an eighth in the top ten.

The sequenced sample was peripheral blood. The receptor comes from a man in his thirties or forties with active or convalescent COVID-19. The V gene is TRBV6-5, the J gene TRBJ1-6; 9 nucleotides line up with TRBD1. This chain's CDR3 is CASSYFGTGSSPLHF. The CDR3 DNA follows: TGTGCCAGCAGTTACTTCGGGACAGGGAGTTCACCCCTCCACTTT.